This T cell receptor beta chain was recovered during a study of cytomegalovirus exposure and HLA in healthy donors. Study-level background: Under 90% of roughly 400 genotyped donors fell in the Caucasian-associated ancestry cluster.

It was with 60 Vbeta and 13 Jbeta primers that the PCR ran. TCRdb keeps only in-frame clones here, not all; method: immunoSEQ multiplex PCR. This table holds 100,000 to 150,000 clones, approximately 78% found once. V was cut by 3 bases and J by 3 bases, with 8 bases left in between. CDR1 is KGHSH, CDR2 LQKENI, per germline. This CDR3 contains 13 residues. The receptor comes from a female donor in good health and CMV-seronegative. The chain links TRBV18 to TRBJ1-1; D might be TRBD1 (6 bases). The sequencing input was PBMCs. The DNA of the CDR3 is TGTGCCAGCTCACCCTCAGGGGACACTGAAGCTTTCTTT. Translating it yields CASSPSGDTEAFF.